What follows are 21 T cell receptor beta chains derived from one specimen sequenced in a study of vaccination and CD4 T cells after COVID-19. The sample's treatment: roughly ten-day PBMC culture with coronavirus spike peptide pools or control peptides (ViraFEST assay). The Oncomine TCR Beta short-read assay was what sequenced the DNA obtained from cultured CD4+ T cells. MiXCR was run by TCRdb on the PCR reads, yielding one entry per CDR3 protein. The top ten clones hold less than 10% of a sample with around 13,000 distinct CDR3 sequences, about 74% of them seen once. Their cognate antigens are unknown. The material sequenced was CD4+ T cells from blood, cultured in vitro, taken after SARS-CoV-2 vaccination. These receptor sequences come from a human donor who received a COVID-19 vaccine.

This chain joins TRBV2 and TRBJ1-6, with D possibly being TRBD1 (6 bases). Germline V lookup: CDR1 SNHLY, CDR2 FYNNEI. The CDR3 contains 14 residues. Trimming cost V 7 bases and J 9 bases, with 16 bases left between them. The CDR3 loop is CASTAGTSASPLHF. The CDR3 nucleotides are TGTGCCAGCACAGCGGGGACATCGGCTTCACCCCTCCACTTT.

This sequence joins TRBV2 and TRBJ1-5, with 7 bases matching TRBD1. The germline V gene encodes CDR1 SNHLY and CDR2 FYNNEI. With 5 bases clipped from V and 6 bases from J, the junction kept 10 bases outside the gene matches. The CDR3 length is 15 residues. Here the CDR3 reads CASSLGDSFPQPQHF. The CDR3 bases are TGTGCCAGCAGTCTCGGGGACAGTTTCCCTCAGCCCCAGCATTTT.

In DNA, the CDR3 is TGCAGTGCTGCGGGGGGTGCAGATACGCAGTATTTT. Translating gives CSAAGGADTQYF. The chain employs TRBV20-1 and TRBJ2-3; TRBD2 aligns across 8 bases. J gave up 4 bases and V 5 bases, and 2 bases lay outside the gene matches. From germline, CDR1 is DFQATT and CDR2 SNEGSKA (reference sequence). The CDR3 consists of 12 residues.

There are a few counts of this clonotype. This chain joins TRBV20-1 and TRBJ1-2, with a weak D call TRBD1 (5 bases). Germline values: CDR1 DFQATT, CDR2 SNEGSKA (reference sequence). The CDR3 is 14 residues long. The V end lost 6 bases, the J end lost 4 bases, and 18 bases lay between the germline ends. CDR3 residues: CSAPSWGGGYGYTF. CDR3 sequence (DNA): TGCAGTGCCCCATCCTGGGGGGGAGGCTATGGCTACACCTTC.

This clonotype was seen a handful of times. The chain links TRBV5-5 to TRBJ2-5; the match to TRBD2 covers 11 bases. Per germline, CDR1 SGHKS and CDR2 YYEKEE (reference sequence). V shed 0 bases and J 1 base; nucleotides not matched to a gene: 2. The CDR3 has 16 residues. CDR3 amino acids: CASSLALAGGQETQYF. The CDR3, as DNA: TGTGCCAGCAGCTTGGCGCTAGCGGGGGGCCAAGAGACCCAGTACTTC.

This clonotype was seen a handful of times. The gene calls are TRBV20-1 and TRBJ2-2; possible D gene TRBD2, 6 bases. Trimming stripped 3 bases from V and 6 bases from J, with 17 bases between. The CDR3 is 15 residues long. Germline V gene sequence: CDR1 DFQATT, CDR2 SNEGSKA (reference sequence). The CDR3 reads CSASRGGPPAGELFF. The CDR3 DNA sequence: TGCAGTGCTAGTCGAGGAGGGCCTCCCGCCGGGGAGCTGTTTTTT.

The V call is TRBV5-4, the J call TRBJ2-3; D unclear. There are 14 residues in the CDR3. The germline gives CDR1 SGHNT, CDR2 YYREEE (reference sequence). V lost 0 bases and J lost 2, with 7 bases in between. CDR3 bases: TGTGCCAGCAGCTTGGCGGTAGACACAGATACGCAGTATTTT. Translation: CASSLAVDTDTQYF.

This chain joins TRBV11-3 and TRBJ1-6; TRBD1 matches at 11 bases. Germline CDR1 SGHNT, CDR2 YENEEA. The CDR3 runs 15 residues. V dropped 6 bases and J dropped 7; count of bases not matched to a gene: 5. The CDR3 DNA follows: TGTGCCAGCAGTAAAAGGGACAGGGGGAATTCACCCCTCCACTTT. It codes for CASSKRDRGNSPLHF. Drawing the rest from reference TRBV11-3 and TRBJ1-6, the complete variable domain is EAGVVQSPRYKIIEKKQPVAFWCNPISGHNTLYWYLQNLGQGPELLIRYENEEAVDDSQLPKDRFSAERLKGVDSTLKIQPAELGDSAVYLCASSKRDRGNSPLHFGNGTRLTVT.

This clonotype has only one observation. The chain employs TRBV15 and TRBJ1-1; no firm D call. From germline, CDR1 is LNHNV and CDR2 YYDKDF (reference sequence). This CDR3 is 12 amino acids long. Between the trimmed V and J ends, which lost 1 base and 11 bases, there was a span of 11 bases. This CDR3 reads CATSRVPAGAFF. The CDR3 DNA reads as TGTGCCACCAGCAGAGTTCCCGCGGGGGCTTTCTTT.

There are a few counts of this clonotype. The chain couples TRBV6-1 to TRBJ2-2; D could derive from TRBD1 or TRBD2 (6 bases each). The V gene's germline CDR1 is MNHNS and CDR2 SASEGT. The CDR3 consists of 15 residues. The V gene lost 1 base and the J gene lost 3 bases, with 9 bases spanning the gap. CDR3 protein: CASSEGGADTGELFF. The DNA for the CDR3 is TGTGCCAGCAGTGAAGGGGGGGCGGACACCGGGGAGCTGTTTTTT.

V is TRBV18 and J is TRBJ1-2; D is unclear. The CDR3 has 15 amino acids. V gave up 3 bases and J gave up 5 bases, with 16 bases separating them. CDR1 and CDR2 (germline): KGHSH, LQKENI. Here the CDR3 reads CASSPVPRLGYGYTF. The DNA for the CDR3 is TGTGCCAGCTCACCCGTCCCGAGATTGGGGTATGGCTACACCTTC.

This clonotype was seen only a few times. The chain has TRBV6-1 and TRBJ1-5, with a possible D match to TRBD1 (6 bases). V lost 5 bases and J lost 0, with 14 bases in between. The germline gives CDR1 MNHNS, CDR2 SASEGT. The CDR3 totals 16 residues. Here the CDR3 reads CASSPRTASSNQPQHF. The CDR3 DNA reads as TGTGCCAGCAGTCCCCGGACAGCGTCTAGCAATCAGCCCCAGCATTTT.

This sequence joins TRBV29-1 and TRBJ1-2; 8 bases map to TRBD1. CDR1 and CDR2 from the germline V gene are SQVTM and ANQGSEA. The CDR3 sequence is 14 residues long. Losses at the gene ends were 3 bases for V and 5 bases for J; bases not matched to a gene: 8. DNA for the CDR3: TGCAGCGTTGAGGTGACAGGGGAAATTTATGGCTACACCTTC. Protein product: CSVEVTGEIYGYTF.

The rearrangement links TRBV23-1 to TRBJ1-3; D possibly corresponds to TRBD1 (5 bases). TRBV23-1 is an open reading frame whose function is uncertain. Trimming took 1 base from V and 2 from J, leaving 12 bases between them. The CDR3 loop spans 16 amino acids. The CDR3 sequence is CASSQFIVGPGNTIYF. The CDR3 DNA reads as TGCGCCAGCAGTCAATTCATTGTGGGGCCTGGAAACACCATATATTTT.

V usage is TRBV11-3 and J usage is TRBJ2-2, with D hard to call. Per the germline V gene, CDR1 is SGHNT and CDR2 is YENEEA. The CDR3 is 16 residues long. V was shortened by 7 bases and J by 7 bases, with 22 bases between the two germline ends. The CDR3 sequence: CASTSRRLVRVGELFF. In DNA form, the CDR3 reads TGTGCCAGCACCTCTAGAAGGCTCGTTCGGGTCGGGGAGCTGTTTTTT.

Comments on this clonotype: Compared with germline, one end of the junction differs, possibly owing to a read error. J is TRBJ1-2 and V is TRBV20-1, with D possibly TRBD1 on 5 matching bases. CDR1 is DFQATT and CDR2 is SNEGSKA in the germline V gene (reference sequence). The CDR3 runs to 14 residues. The CDR3 sequence is CSASVNSGAEYSRF. In DNA, the CDR3 is TGCAGTGCTAGCGTTAATTCCGGGGCGGAGTATAGCCGCTTC.

This chain connects TRBV10-1 to TRBJ2-3, with D perhaps matching TRBD2 (5 bases). CDR1 is WNHNN and CDR2 is SYGVQD in the germline V gene (reference sequence). The CDR3 is 14 residues long. V lost 0 bases to trimming and J lost 1 base, with 5 bases between them. The CDR3 DNA reads TGCGCCAGCAGTGAGTCTAGCGGCACAGATACGCAGTATTTT. Protein: CASSESSGTDTQYF.

CDR3 in amino acids: CASSPPGTGVYEQYF. The CDR3 DNA sequence: TGTGCCAGCAGCCCTCCGGGGACAGGGGTTTACGAGCAGTACTTC. The rearrangement links TRBV4-2 to TRBJ2-7, with 10 bases that match TRBD1. Germline CDR1 reads LGHNA; CDR2 reads YNFKEQ. V lost 4 bases and J lost 4; bases outside the gene matches: 7. This CDR3 spans 15 amino acids.

There are a few counts of this clonotype. The chain couples TRBV7-6 to TRBJ2-3, with a possible D match to TRBD2 (5 bases). The V and J ends lost 0 bases and 2 bases respectively, with 6 bases between them. Germline V gene sequence: CDR1 SGHVS, CDR2 FNYEAQ. This CDR3 is 14 amino acids long. The CDR3 is CASSLARATDTQYF. The CDR3 DNA follows: TGTGCCAGCAGCTTAGCGCGGGCCACAGATACGCAGTATTTT.

The chain uses TRBV21-1 and TRBJ2-5; TRBD1 is the table's D call and was not checked against the DNA. TRBV21-1 is deemed a pseudogene. This CDR3 is 19 amino acids long. CDR3 protein: CASSKVSNGGDRTQETQYF. The CDR3 DNA reads as TGTGCCAGCAGCAAAGTTAGCAACGGGGGGGATCGGACCCAAGAGACCCAGTACTTC.

The chain employs TRBV30 and TRBJ2-2; no clear D. Per germline, CDR1 GTSNPN and CDR2 SVGIG (reference sequence). The CDR3 is 11 residues long. V lost 3 bases, J lost 6 bases, and 5 bases lay in between. The CDR3 spells CAWSRAGELFF. The CDR3 DNA reads as TGTGCCTGGAGCCGGGCCGGGGAGCTGTTTTTT.